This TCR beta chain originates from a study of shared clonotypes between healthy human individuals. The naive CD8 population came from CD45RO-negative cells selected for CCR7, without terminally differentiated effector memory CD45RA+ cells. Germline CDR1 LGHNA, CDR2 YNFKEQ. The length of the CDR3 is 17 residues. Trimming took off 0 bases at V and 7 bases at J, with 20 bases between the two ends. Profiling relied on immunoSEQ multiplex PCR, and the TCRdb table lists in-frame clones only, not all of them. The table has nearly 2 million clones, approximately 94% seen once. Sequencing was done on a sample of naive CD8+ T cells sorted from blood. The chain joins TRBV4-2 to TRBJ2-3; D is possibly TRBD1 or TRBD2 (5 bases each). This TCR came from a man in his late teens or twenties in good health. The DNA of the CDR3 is TGTGCCAGCAGCCAAGAATTGGGGCGTGAGGGGCCGAATACGCAGTATTTT. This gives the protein CASSQELGREGPNTQYF.